The 25 T cell receptor beta chains listed next were all sequenced from one sample in a study of control samples from healthy donors and cancer patients. Only in-frame clones appear in the TCRdb table, and some are missing; sequencing was by immunoSEQ multiplex PCR. Found here are some 80,000 clones, roughly 91% of them singletons; the top ten hold roughly 6%. Sequenced: blood. These receptors were obtained from a middle-aged man in good health.

This clone was detected only a few times. CDR3 in amino acids: CASRLQGVYEQYF. CDR3 nucleotide sequence: TGTGCCAGCAGGCTACAGGGGGTCTACGAGCAGTACTTC. The rearrangement uses TRBV2 and TRBJ2-7, with 8 bases identical to TRBD1. The CDR3 runs 13 residues. The V segment lost 6 bases and the J segment 3 bases; nucleotides outside the gene matches: 4. Germline CDR1 is SNHLY and CDR2 is FYNNEI. The whole variable domain, filled in from reference TRBV2 and TRBJ2-7, reads EPEVTQTPSHQVTQMGQEVILRCVPISNHLYFYWYRQILGQKVEFLVSFYNNEISEKSEIFDDQFSVERPDGSNFTLKIRSTKLEDSAMYFCASRLQGVYEQYFGPGTRLTVT.

This clone was observed a few times. The chain has TRBV14 and TRBJ1-3; unclear D gene. V lost 0 bases and J 0 bases, leaving 6 bases between the germline ends. In germline, CDR1 is SGHDN, CDR2 FVKESK. This CDR3 is built from 15 residues. The CDR3, as DNA: TGTGCCAGCAGCCAAGAGCGGTTCTCTGGAAACACCATATATTTT. Protein: CASSQERFSGNTIYF. The complete variable domain, with remaining parts taken from reference TRBV14 and TRBJ1-3, reads EAGVTQFPSHSVIEKGQTVTLRCDPISGHDNLYWYRRVMGKEIKFLLHFVKESKQDESGMPNNRFLAERTGGTYSTLKVQPAELEDSGVYFCASSQERFSGNTIYFGEGSWLTVV.

The chain has TRBV5-1 and TRBJ1-3, with D unresolved. CDR1 and CDR2 from the germline V gene are SGHRS and YFSETQ. The CDR3 is 14 amino acids. Trimming took off 0 bases at V and 4 bases at J, with 8 bases between the two ends. In DNA form, the CDR3 reads TGCGCCAGCAGCTTGGAGGGATTCGGAAACACCATATATTTT. Its translation is CASSLEGFGNTIYF.

This sequence joins TRBV12-3 or TRBV12-4 and TRBJ1-2; possible D gene TRBD1, 5 bases. The CDR3 covers 12 residues. V lost 6 bases, J lost 2 bases, and 7 bases lay in between. In nucleotides, the CDR3 is TGTGCCAGCAGCCAGGGCAACTATGGCTACACCTTC. Amino acid sequence: CASSQGNYGYTF.

This sequence joins TRBV18 and TRBJ1-2; no definite D call. The CDR3 is 14 amino acids. The germline V gene encodes CDR1 KGHSH and CDR2 LQKENI. V lost 1 base and J lost 3, with 9 bases in between. The DNA of the CDR3 is TGTGCCAGCTCACCACAGCGAGGGTACTATGGCTACACCTTC. The encoded protein is CASSPQRGYYGYTF.

This chain uses TRBV24-1 with TRBJ1-4; tentative D call: TRBD1 (5 bases). This CDR3 spans 13 amino acids. The germline V gene has CDR1 KGHDR and CDR2 SFDVKD. V was pared by 3 bases and J by 6 bases, with 7 bases between. CDR3: CATSDGGDEKLFF. CDR3 in DNA: TGTGCCACCAGTGATGGAGGGGATGAAAAACTGTTTTTT.

The chain uses TRBV9 and TRBJ2-5, with unresolved D. The germline CDR1 and CDR2 sequences are SGDLS and YYNGEE. Deletions cut 3 bases from V and 5 bases from J, with 8 bases between. CDR3 length: 12 amino acids. The CDR3 loop is CASSDVTETQYF. The DNA for the CDR3 is TGTGCCAGCAGCGACGTGACGGAGACCCAGTACTTC.

The chain links TRBV5-1 to TRBJ1-4, with D possibly being TRBD1 (5 bases). Trimming stripped 0 bases from V and 8 bases from J, with 11 bases between. Germline lookup yields CDR1 SGHRS and CDR2 YFSETQ. The CDR3 loop spans 14 amino acids. CDR3 nucleotide sequence: TGCGCCAGCAGCTTGGGCAGGGTGGAAGAAAAACTGTTTTTT. Protein: CASSLGRVEEKLFF.

This chain links TRBV7-9 with TRBJ2-7; D gene ambiguous. From germline, CDR1 is SEHNR and CDR2 FQNEAQ (reference sequence). This CDR3 comprises 16 residues. Trimming took 1 base from V and 1 from J, leaving 14 bases between them. The CDR3 DNA is TGTGCCAGCAGCTTAGAAGCCGCTAGTAGGTCCTACGAGCAGTACTTC. Translating it yields CASSLEAASRSYEQYF.

The V call is TRBV24-1, the J call TRBJ1-5; D uncertain. V shed 4 bases and J shed 2 bases, with 5 bases lying between them. This CDR3 region has 13 residues. Looked up from germline, CDR1 is KGHDR and CDR2 is SFDVKD. CDR3 sequence: CATSESGNQPQHF. In nucleotides, the CDR3 is TGTGCCACCAGTGAGAGCGGCAATCAGCCCCAGCATTTT.

The chain employs TRBV11-3 and TRBJ2-2; TRBD2 agrees at 12 bases. The CDR3 has 16 residues. Per germline, CDR1 SGHNT and CDR2 YENEEA. J lost 3 bases, V lost 6 bases, and 5 bases had no gene match. CDR3 nucleotides: TGTGCCAGCAGTTCTAGCGGGGGGGTTGACACCGGGGAGCTGTTTTTT. Translated, it gives CASSSSGGVDTGELFF.

The CDR3 sequence: CASRGNANEQYF. CDR3 coding DNA: TGTGCCAGCAGGGGGAACGCTAACGAGCAGTACTTC. The chain is built from TRBV6-5 and TRBJ2-7; D ambiguous. CDR3 length: 12 amino acids. The germline V gene has CDR1 MNHEY and CDR2 SVGAGI. Between the trimmed V and J ends, which lost 6 bases and 5 bases, there was a span of 11 bases.

The CDR3 DNA reads TGTGCCAGCAGTTCGGACAGGGGGCGAGGTACAGATACGCAGTATTTT. The encoded protein is CASSSDRGRGTDTQYF. The rearrangement uses TRBV6-5 and TRBJ2-3, with TRBD1 matching over 11 bases. Trimming cost V 4 bases and J 3 bases; bases outside gene matches: 6. Per germline, CDR1 MNHEY and CDR2 SVGAGI. The CDR3 is 16 residues long.

V gene TRBV30 combines with J gene TRBJ2-3; 8 bases match TRBD1. Germline CDR1 is GTSNPN and CDR2 is SVGIG (reference sequence). Unmatched junction bases numbered 5, after V lost 5 bases and J lost 1 base. The CDR3 has 14 residues. As DNA, the CDR3 is TGTGCCTGGGATGAGACAGGGGGCACAGATACGCAGTATTTT. This translates into CAWDETGGTDTQYF. Full variable domain (missing parts from reference TRBV30 and TRBJ2-3): SQTIHQWPATLVQPVGSPLSLECTVEGTSNPNLYWYRQAAGRGLQLLFYSVGIGQISSEVPQNLSASRPQDRQFILSSKKLLLSDSGFYLCAWDETGGTDTQYFGPGTRLTVL.

The chain carries TRBV7-6 and TRBJ2-3, with D possibly being TRBD1 (6 bases). This CDR3 comprises 16 residues. The germline V gene encodes CDR1 SGHVS and CDR2 FNYEAQ. Trimming removed 3 bases from V and 0 bases from J, with 13 bases in between. The CDR3 sequence: CASSLPEGGSTDTQYF. CDR3 DNA: TGTGCCAGCAGCTTGCCTGAAGGGGGTAGCACAGATACGCAGTATTTT. Variable domain in full (rest from reference TRBV7-6 and TRBJ2-3): GAGVSQSPRYKVTKRGQDVALRCDPISGHVSLYWYRQALGQGPEFLTYFNYEAQQDKSGLPNDRFSAERPEGSISTLTIQRTEQRDSAMYRCASSLPEGGSTDTQYFGPGTRLTVL.

This clone is a singleton in its sample. This chain links TRBV3-1 (or the pseudogene TRBV3-2) with TRBJ1-2; perhaps TRBD1 as D (5 bases). This CDR3 has 16 amino acids. Germline V lookup: CDR1 LGHDT, CDR2 YNNKEL (reference sequence). V dropped 0 bases and J dropped 8 bases, with 19 bases sitting between them. CDR3 amino acids: CASSQDWGFLQTGYTF. The CDR3 DNA reads TGTGCCAGCAGCCAAGATTGGGGGTTCCTTCAAACGGGCTACACCTTC.

This CDR3 is CASSFGQGPYEQYF. CDR3 sequence (DNA): TGTGCCAGCAGCTTCGGACAGGGCCCCTACGAGCAGTACTTC. V is TRBV5-4 and J is TRBJ2-7, with 8 bases identical to TRBD1. The V and J ends lost 2 bases and 2 bases, in that order; junction bases with no gene match: 3. Germline assignment: CDR1 SGHNT and CDR2 YYREEE (reference sequence). The CDR3 contains 14 residues.

The V and J genes are TRBV5-1 and TRBJ1-1; no clear D. The germline V gene has CDR1 SGHRS and CDR2 YFSETQ. The ends were cut back, 0 bases at V and 3 bases at J, with 12 bases in the middle. The CDR3 loop spans 15 amino acids. The CDR3 DNA reads TGCGCCAGCAGCTTGGTACCTCAAGTAGACACTGAAGCTTTCTTT. This sequence encodes CASSLVPQVDTEAFF.

The rearrangement joins TRBV21-1 to TRBJ1-3. TRBV21-1 is annotated as a pseudogene. The CDR3 covers 16 residues. CDR3: CASSNSFQSSGNTIYF. In DNA, the CDR3 is TGTGCCAGCAGCAATTCCTTCCAGAGCTCTGGAAACACCATATATTTT.

The gene calls are TRBV27 and TRBJ1-5; D not certain. Germline V lookup: CDR1 MNHEY, CDR2 SMNVEV (reference sequence). The CDR3 is 16 amino acids. V was shortened by 4 bases and J by 0 bases, with 13 bases between the two germline ends. This CDR3 is CASSSRLEYSNQPQHF. CDR3 DNA sequence: TGTGCCAGCAGTTCTCGATTAGAATATAGCAATCAGCCCCAGCATTTT.

The J gene is TRBJ2-4, the V gene TRBV5-5; D is possibly TRBD2 (7 bases). The CDR3 has 18 amino acids. V lost 2 bases and J 2 bases, leaving 20 bases between the germline ends. Germline lookup yields CDR1 SGHKS and CDR2 YYEKEE (reference sequence). The CDR3 DNA sequence: TGTGCCAGCAGCTTCCGGGGGGCGATTTTAAGTCCCAAAAACATTCAGTACTTC. Residues: CASSFRGAILSPKNIQYF.

The rearrangement links TRBV6-6 to TRBJ1-2, with D perhaps TRBD1 (6 bases). CDR3 length equals 16 residues. Germline values: CDR1 MNHNY, CDR2 SVGAGI (reference sequence). The V end was cut by 5 bases, the J end by 5 bases, with 21 bases between. The CDR3 here is CASSVPMGQAHYGYTF. As DNA, the CDR3 is TGTGCCAGCAGTGTGCCTATGGGACAAGCCCATTATGGCTACACCTTC.

This clone came up a few times. The CDR3 spells CASSNTENTEAFF. The CDR3 coding sequence is TGTGCCAGCAGTAATACAGAGAACACTGAAGCTTTCTTT. This chain joins TRBV6-2 or TRBV6-3 and TRBJ1-1, with D hard to call. CDR1 and CDR2 from the germline V gene are MNHEY and SVGEGT. Trimming left V 5 bases short and J 1 base short, with 8 bases between. The CDR3 is 13 amino acids.

V and J are TRBV6-6 and TRBJ1-3; D is ambiguous. V lost 1 base, J lost 0 bases, and 7 bases lay in between. Germline CDR1 MNHNY, CDR2 SVGAGI (reference sequence). This CDR3 spans 15 amino acids. CDR3 in DNA: TGTGCCAGCAGTTACTTTAGAACCTCTGGAAACACCATATATTTT. Its translation is CASSYFRTSGNTIYF.

The CDR3 DNA follows: TGTGCCAGCAGCCCCCGTGTGGGCTCCAATTCACCCCTCCACTTT. Its protein product is CASSPRVGSNSPLHF. The chain carries TRBV6-5 and TRBJ1-6; D remains unclear. V gave up 6 bases and J gave up 7 bases, with 16 bases separating them. This CDR3 has 15 amino acids. The germline gives CDR1 MNHEY, CDR2 SVGAGI.